This T cell receptor beta chain originates from a study of patients and donors after allogeneic stem cell transplantation. V was trimmed by 3 bases and J by 5 bases, leaving 10 bases between them. Per germline, CDR1 MDHEN and CDR2 SYDVKM. The CDR3 is made up of 13 amino acids. TCRdb reprocessed the RT-PCR reads with MiXCR, giving one entry per CDR3 protein. Among under 30,000 distinct CDR3 sequences, roughly 8% were seen once, and the ten largest hold around 50%. The specimen sequenced was blood, either unsorted or a sorted T cell fraction (not recorded which). The rearrangement links TRBV28 to TRBJ2-5; the D gene is possibly TRBD1 (6 bases). The TCR was taken from a human donor who was either an allogeneic HSCT recipient or a stem cell or donor lymphocyte infusion donor (not recorded which). It is not recorded whose cells these are; they may come from a transplant donor. The CDR3 protein is CASSFAGEETQYF. DNA of the CDR3: TGTGCCAGCAGTTTTGCAGGGGAGGAGACCCAGTACTTC.